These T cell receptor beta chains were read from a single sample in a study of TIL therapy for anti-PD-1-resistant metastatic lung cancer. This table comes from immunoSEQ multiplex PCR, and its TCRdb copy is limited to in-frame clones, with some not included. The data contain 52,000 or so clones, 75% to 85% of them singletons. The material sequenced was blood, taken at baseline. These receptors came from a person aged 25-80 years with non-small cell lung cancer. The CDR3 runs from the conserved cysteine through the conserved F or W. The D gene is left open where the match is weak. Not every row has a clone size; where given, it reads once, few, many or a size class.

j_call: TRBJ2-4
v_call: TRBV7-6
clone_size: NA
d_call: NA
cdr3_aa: CASSFNPRDSLAKNIQYF
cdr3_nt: TGTGCCAGCAGCTTCAACCCCCGGGACTCCTTAGCCAAAAACATTCAGTACTTC

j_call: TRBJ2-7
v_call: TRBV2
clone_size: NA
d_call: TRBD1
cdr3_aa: CASIWETGPVYEQYF
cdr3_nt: TGTGCCAGCATATGGGAGACAGGGCCCGTCTACGAGCAGTACTTC

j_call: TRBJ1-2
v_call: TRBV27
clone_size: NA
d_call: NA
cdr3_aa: CASSLVKGGGYTF
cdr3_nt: TGTGCCAGCAGTTTAGTGAAGGGAGGGGGCTACACCTTC

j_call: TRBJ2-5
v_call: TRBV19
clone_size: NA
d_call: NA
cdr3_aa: CASSIQGAETQYF
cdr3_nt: TGTGCCAGTAGTATACAGGGTGCGGAGACCCAGTACTTC

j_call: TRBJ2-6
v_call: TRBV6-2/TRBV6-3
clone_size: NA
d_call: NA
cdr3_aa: CASSWGSGANVLTF
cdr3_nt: TGTGCCAGCAGTTGGGGCTCTGGGGCCAACGTCCTGACTTTC

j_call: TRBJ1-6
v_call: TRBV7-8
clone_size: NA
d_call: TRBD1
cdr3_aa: CASSVEGQGICSPLHF
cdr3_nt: TGTGCCAGCAGCGTAGAGGGACAGGGAATCTGTTCACCCCTCCACTTT

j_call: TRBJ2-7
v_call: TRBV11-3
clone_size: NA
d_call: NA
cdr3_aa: CASSLGAGPLSHEQYF
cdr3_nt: TGTGCCAGCAGCTTAGGGGCCGGGCCCCTCAGTCACGAGCAGTACTTC

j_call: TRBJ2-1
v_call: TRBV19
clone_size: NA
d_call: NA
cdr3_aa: CASSIRGSSYNEQFF
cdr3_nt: TGTGCCAGTAGTATTCGGGGGAGCTCCTACAATGAGCAGTTCTTC

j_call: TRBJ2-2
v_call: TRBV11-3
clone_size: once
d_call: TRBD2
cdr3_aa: CASSFSSGGFGGELFF
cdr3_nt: TGTGCCAGCAGCTTTTCTAGCGGGGGCTTCGGCGGGGAGCTGTTTTTT

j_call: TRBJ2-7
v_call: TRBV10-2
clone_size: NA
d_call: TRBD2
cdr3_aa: CASSERTSGTYEQYF
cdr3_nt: TGCGCCAGCAGTGAAAGGACTAGCGGCACCTACGAGCAGTACTTC

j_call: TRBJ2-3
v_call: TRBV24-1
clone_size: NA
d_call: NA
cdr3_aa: CATSDPPGLGGGKDTQYF
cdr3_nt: TGTGCCACCAGTGACCCCCCTGGACTAGGGGGAGGAAAAGATACGCAGTATTTT

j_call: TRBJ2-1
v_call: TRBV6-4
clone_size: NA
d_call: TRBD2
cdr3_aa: CASSARGLAGGNEQFF
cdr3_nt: TGTGCCAGCAGTGCCCGAGGACTAGCGGGAGGCAATGAGCAGTTCTTC

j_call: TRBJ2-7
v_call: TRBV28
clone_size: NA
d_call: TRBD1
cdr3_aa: CASNPGDSLGEQYF
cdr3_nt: TGTGCCAGCAATCCTGGGGACAGTTTGGGCGAGCAGTACTTC

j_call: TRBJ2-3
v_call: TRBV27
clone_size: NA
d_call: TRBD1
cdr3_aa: CASSLIQTGPRGDTQYF
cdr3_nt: TGTGCCAGCAGTTTAATCCAGACAGGGCCGAGGGGAGATACGCAGTATTTT

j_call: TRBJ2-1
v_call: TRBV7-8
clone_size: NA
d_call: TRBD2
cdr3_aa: CASSLAGGSNNEQFF
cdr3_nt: TGTGCCAGCAGCCTAGCGGGAGGGTCCAACAATGAGCAGTTCTTC

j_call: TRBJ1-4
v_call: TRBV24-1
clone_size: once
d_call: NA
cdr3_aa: CATSDGDGSREKLFF
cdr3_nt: TGTGCCACCAGTGATGGGGACGGCTCGAGGGAAAAACTGTTTTTT

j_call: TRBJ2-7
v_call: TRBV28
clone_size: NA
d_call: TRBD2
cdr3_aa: CASRSSGTYEQYF
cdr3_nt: TGTGCCAGCAGGTCTAGCGGTACCTACGAGCAGTACTTC

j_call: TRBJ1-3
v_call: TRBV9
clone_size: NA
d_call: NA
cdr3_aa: CASSAFTPGVSGNTIYF
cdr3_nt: TGTGCCAGCAGCGCCTTTACTCCAGGGGTCTCTGGAAACACCATATATTTT

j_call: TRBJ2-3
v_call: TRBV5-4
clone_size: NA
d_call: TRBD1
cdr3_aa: CASSFKRQGDTQYF
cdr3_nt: TGTGCCAGCAGCTTTAAACGACAGGGAGATACGCAGTATTTT

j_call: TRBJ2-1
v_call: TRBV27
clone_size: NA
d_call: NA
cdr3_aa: CASSLGGFGSYNEQFF
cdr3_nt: TGTGCCAGCAGTTTAGGGGGATTCGGCTCCTACAATGAGCAGTTCTTC

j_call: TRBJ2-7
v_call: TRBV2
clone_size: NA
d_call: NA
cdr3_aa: CASSEVKGSYEQYF
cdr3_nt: TGTGCCAGCAGTGAAGTCAAGGGGTCCTACGAGCAGTACTTC

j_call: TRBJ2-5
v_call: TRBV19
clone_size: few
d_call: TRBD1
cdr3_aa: CASRGTGEETQYF
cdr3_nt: TGTGCCAGTAGAGGGACAGGGGAAGAGACCCAGTACTTC

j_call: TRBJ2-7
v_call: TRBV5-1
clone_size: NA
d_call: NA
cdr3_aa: CASRQGGEQYF
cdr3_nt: TGCGCCAGCCGCCAGGGTGGCGAGCAGTACTTC

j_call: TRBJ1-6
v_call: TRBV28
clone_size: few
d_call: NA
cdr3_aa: CASSLPQGSPLHF
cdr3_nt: TGTGCCAGCAGTTTACCCCAGGGCTCACCCCTCCACTTT

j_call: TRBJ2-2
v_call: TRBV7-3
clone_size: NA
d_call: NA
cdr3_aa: CASSLKARGELFF
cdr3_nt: TGTGCCAGCAGCTTGAAGGCACGAGGGGAGCTGTTTTTT

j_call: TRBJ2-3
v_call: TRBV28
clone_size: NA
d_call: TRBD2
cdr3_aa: CASSPAQVVAGDSTDTQYF
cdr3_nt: TGTGCCAGCAGCCCCGCCCAAGTGGTAGCGGGGGACAGCACAGATACGCAGTATTTT

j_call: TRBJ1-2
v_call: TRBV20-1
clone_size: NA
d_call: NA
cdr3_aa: CSVAGPGYTF
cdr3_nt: TGCAGTGTAGCCGGCCCCGGCTACACCTTC

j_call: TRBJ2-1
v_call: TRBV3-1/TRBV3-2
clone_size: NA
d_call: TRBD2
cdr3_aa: CASSQTRSAGGSNEQFF
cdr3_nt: TGTGCCAGCAGCCAAACGAGATCCGCCGGCGGGAGCAATGAGCAGTTCTTC

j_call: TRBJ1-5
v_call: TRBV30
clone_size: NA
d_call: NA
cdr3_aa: CAWNPANSNQPQHF
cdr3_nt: TGTGCCTGGAACCCGGCGAATAGCAATCAGCCCCAGCATTTT

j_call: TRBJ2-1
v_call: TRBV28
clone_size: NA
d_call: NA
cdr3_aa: CASSKVNEQFF
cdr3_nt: TGTGCCAGCAGCAAAGTCAATGAGCAGTTCTTC

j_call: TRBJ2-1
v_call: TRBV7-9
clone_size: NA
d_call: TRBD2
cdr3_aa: CASSFQLAGGDNEQFF
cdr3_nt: TGTGCCAGCAGCTTCCAACTAGCGGGAGGGGACAATGAGCAGTTCTTC

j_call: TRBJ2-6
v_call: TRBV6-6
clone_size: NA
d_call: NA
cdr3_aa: CASSSLGAGANVLTF
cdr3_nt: TGTGCCAGCAGTTCTCTCGGGGCTGGGGCCAACGTCCTGACTTTC